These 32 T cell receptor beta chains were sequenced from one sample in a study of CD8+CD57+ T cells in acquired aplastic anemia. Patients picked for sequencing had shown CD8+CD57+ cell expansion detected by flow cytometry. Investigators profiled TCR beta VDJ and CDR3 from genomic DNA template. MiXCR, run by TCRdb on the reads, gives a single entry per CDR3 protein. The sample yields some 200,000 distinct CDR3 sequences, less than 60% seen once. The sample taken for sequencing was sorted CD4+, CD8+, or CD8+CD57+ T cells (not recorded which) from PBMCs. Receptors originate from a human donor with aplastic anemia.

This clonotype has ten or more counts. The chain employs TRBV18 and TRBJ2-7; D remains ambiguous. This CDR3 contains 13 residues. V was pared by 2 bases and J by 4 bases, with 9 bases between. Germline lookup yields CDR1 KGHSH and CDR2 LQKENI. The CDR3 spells CASSPAQTYEQYF. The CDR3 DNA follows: TGTGCCAGCTCACCAGCGCAGACTTACGAGCAGTACTTC.

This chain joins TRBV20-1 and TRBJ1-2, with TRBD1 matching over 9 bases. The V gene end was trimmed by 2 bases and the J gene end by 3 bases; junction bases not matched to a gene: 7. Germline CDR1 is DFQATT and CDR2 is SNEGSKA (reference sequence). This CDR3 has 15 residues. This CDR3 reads CSARSRDRAYYGYTF. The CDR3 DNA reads TGCAGTGCTAGAAGCCGGGACAGGGCGTACTATGGCTACACCTTC.

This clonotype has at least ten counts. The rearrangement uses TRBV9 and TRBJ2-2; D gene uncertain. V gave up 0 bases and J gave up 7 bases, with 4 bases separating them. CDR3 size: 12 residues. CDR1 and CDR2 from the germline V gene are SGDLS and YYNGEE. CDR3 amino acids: CASSVGNGELFF. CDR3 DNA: TGTGCCAGCAGCGTAGGGAACGGGGAGCTGTTTTTT.

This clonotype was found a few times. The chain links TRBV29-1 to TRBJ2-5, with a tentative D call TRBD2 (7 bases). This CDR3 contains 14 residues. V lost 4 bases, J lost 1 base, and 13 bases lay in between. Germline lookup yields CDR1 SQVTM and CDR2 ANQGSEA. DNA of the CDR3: TGCAGCGTTGTGGGGGGGGGCAGCCAAGAGACCCAGTACTTC. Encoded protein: CSVVGGGSQETQYF.

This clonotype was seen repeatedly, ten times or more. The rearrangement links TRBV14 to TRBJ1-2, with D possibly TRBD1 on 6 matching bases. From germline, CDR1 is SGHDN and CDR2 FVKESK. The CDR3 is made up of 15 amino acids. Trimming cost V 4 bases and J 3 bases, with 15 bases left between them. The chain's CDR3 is CASSRVSGDYYGYTF. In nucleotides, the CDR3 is TGTGCCAGCAGCCGAGTTTCAGGGGATTACTATGGCTACACCTTC.

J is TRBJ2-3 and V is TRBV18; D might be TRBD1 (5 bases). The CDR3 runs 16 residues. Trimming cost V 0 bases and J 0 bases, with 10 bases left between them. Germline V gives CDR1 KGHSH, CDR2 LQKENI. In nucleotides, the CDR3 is TGTGCCAGCTCACCACCGTTAGGGGTAAGCACAGATACGCAGTATTTT. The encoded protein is CASSPPLGVSTDTQYF.

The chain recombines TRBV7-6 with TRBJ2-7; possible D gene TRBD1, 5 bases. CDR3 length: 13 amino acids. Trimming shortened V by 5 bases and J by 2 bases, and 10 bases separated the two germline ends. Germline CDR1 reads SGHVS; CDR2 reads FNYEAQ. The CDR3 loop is CASSPDSTYEQYF. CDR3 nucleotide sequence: TGTGCCAGCAGCCCAGACAGTACCTACGAGCAGTACTTC.

CDR3 residues: CSAHPGSSSYEQYF. The CDR3 nucleotides read TGCAGTGCCCATCCGGGCAGCAGCTCCTACGAGCAGTACTTC. The rearrangement uses TRBV20-1 and TRBJ2-7; D remains ambiguous. The CDR3 spans 14 residues. Trimming removed 6 bases at V and 0 bases at J, with 15 bases between. Germline CDR1 reads DFQATT; CDR2 reads SNEGSKA (reference sequence).

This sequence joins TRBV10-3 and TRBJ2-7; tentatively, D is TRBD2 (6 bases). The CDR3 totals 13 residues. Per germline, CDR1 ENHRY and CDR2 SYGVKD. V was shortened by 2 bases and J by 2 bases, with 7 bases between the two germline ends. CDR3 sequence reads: CAISEGRPYEQYF. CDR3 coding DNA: TGTGCCATCAGTGAGGGGAGGCCCTACGAGCAGTACTTC.

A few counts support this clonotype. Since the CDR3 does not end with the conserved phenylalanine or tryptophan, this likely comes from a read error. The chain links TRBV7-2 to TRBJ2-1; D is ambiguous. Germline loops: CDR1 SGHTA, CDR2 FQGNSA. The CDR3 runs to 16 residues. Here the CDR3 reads CASSLSSGVVSNEQFS. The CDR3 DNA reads TGCGCCAGCAGCTTATCGTCAGGTGTGGTATCCAATGAGCAGTTCTCC.

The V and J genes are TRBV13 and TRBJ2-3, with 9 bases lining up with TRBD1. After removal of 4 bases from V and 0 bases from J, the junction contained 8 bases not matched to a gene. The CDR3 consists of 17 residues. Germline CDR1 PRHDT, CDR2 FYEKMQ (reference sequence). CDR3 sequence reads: CASSSMWDRASTDTQYF. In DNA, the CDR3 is TGTGCCAGCAGCTCCATGTGGGACAGGGCGAGCACAGATACGCAGTATTTT.

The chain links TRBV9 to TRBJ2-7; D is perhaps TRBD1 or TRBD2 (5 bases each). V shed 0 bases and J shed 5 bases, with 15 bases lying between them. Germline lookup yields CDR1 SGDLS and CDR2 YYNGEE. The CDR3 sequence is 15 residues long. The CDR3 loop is CASSVAGTANDEQYF. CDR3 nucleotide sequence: TGTGCCAGCAGCGTAGCAGGGACGGCTAATGACGAGCAGTACTTC.

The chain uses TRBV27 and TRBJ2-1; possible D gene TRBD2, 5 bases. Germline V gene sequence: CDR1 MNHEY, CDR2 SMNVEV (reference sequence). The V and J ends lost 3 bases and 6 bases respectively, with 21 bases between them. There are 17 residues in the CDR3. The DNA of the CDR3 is TGTGCCAGCAGTTTTTTATCCCTCACCTCGAGGGCCAATGAGCAGTTCTTC. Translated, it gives CASSFLSLTSRANEQFF.

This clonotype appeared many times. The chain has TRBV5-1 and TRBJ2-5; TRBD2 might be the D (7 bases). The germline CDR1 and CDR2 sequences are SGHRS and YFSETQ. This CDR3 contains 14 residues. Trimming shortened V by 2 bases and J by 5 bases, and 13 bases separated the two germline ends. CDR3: CASSFLQGGETQYF. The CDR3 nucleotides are TGCGCCAGCAGCTTCTTACAGGGAGGGGAGACCCAGTACTTC.

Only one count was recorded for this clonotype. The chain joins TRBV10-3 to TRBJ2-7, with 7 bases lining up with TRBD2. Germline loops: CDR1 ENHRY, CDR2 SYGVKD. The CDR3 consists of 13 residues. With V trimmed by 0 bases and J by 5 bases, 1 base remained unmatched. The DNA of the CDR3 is TGTGCCATCAGTGAGTCGGGAGGGAACGAGCAGTACTTC. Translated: CAISESGGNEQYF.

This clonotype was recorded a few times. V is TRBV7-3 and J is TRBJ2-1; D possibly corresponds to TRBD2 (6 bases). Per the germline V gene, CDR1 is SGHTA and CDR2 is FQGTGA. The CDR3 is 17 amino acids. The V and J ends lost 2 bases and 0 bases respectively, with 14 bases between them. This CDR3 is CASSLPGLLYSYNEQFF. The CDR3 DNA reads TGTGCCAGCAGCTTACCGGGACTTCTCTACTCCTACAATGAGCAGTTCTTC.

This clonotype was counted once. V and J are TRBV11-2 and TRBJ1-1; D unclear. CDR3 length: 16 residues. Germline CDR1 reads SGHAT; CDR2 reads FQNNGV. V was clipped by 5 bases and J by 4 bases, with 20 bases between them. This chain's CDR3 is CASSPRGWSSATEAFF. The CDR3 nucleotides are TGTGCCAGCAGCCCAAGAGGTTGGAGTTCTGCCACTGAAGCTTTCTTT.

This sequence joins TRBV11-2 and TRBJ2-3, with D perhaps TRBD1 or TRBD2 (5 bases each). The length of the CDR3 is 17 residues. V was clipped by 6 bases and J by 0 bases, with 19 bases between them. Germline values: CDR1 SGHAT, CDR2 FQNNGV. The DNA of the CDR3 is TGTGCCAGCAGTCCGGACGTGAGGGGCACTAGCACAGATACGCAGTATTTT. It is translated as CASSPDVRGTSTDTQYF.

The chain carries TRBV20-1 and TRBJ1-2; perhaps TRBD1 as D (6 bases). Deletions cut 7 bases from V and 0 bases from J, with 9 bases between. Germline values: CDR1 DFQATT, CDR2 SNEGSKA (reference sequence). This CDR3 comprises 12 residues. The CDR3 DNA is TGCAGTGACCGGACAGCTAACTATGGCTACACCTTC. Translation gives CSDRTANYGYTF.

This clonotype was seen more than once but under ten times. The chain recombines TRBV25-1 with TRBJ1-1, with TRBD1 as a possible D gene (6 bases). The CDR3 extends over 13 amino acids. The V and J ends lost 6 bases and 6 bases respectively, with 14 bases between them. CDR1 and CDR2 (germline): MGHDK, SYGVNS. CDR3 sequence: CASRGGLIPEAFF. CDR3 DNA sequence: TGTGCCAGCAGAGGGGGTCTAATCCCTGAAGCTTTCTTT.

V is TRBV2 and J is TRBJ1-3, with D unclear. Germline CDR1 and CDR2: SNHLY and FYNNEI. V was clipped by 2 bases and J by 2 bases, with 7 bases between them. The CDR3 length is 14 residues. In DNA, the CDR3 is TGTGCCAGCAGTGAACTGAGAACTGGAAACACCATATATTTT. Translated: CASSELRTGNTIYF.

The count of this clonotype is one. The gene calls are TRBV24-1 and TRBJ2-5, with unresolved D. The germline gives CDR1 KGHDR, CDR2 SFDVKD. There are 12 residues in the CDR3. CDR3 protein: CASIAIQETQYF. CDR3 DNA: TGTGCTAGCATTGCCATCCAAGAGACCCAGTACTTC.

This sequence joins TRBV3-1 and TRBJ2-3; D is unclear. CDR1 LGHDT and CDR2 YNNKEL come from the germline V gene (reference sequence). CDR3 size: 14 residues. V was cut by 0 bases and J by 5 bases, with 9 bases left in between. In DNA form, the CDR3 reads TGTGCCAGCAGCCAAGATCCCCAGTTAGATACGCAGTATTTT. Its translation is CASSQDPQLDTQYF.

The CDR3 protein is CAIRGTPSGGDYEQYF. In DNA, the CDR3 is TGTGCCATCAGGGGGACCCCTAGCGGGGGGGACTACGAGCAGTACTTC. The chain employs TRBV10-3 and TRBJ2-7; the match to TRBD2 covers 12 bases. The CDR3 runs 16 residues. The J segment lost 3 bases and the V segment lost 6 bases, leaving 9 bases of the junction unmatched. The germline CDR1 and CDR2 sequences are ENHRY and SYGVKD.

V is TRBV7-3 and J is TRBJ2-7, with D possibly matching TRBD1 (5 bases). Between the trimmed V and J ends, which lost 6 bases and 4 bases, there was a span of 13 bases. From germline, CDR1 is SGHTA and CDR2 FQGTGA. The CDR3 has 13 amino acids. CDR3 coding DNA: TGTGCCAGCAGTTACGCAGGGATGTACGAGCAGTACTTC. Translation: CASSYAGMYEQYF. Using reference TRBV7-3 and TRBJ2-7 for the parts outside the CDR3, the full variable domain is GAGVSQTPSNKVTEKGKYVELRCDPISGHTALYWYRQSLGQGPEFLIYFQGTGAADDSGLPNDRFFAVRPEGSVSTLKIQRTERGDSAVYLCASSYAGMYEQYFGPGTRLTVT.

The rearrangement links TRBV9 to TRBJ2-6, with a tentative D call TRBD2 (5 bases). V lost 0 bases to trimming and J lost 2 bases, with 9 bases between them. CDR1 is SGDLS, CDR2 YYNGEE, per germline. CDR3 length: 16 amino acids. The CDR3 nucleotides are TGTGCCAGCAGCGTAGGGGAGTGGGCTGGGGCCAACGTCCTGACTTTC. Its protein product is CASSVGEWAGANVLTF. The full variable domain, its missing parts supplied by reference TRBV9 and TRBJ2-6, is DSGVTQTPKHLITATGQRVTLRCSPRSGDLSVYWYQQSLDQGLQFLIQYYNGEERAKGNILERFSAQQFPDLHSELNLSSLELGDSALYFCASSVGEWAGANVLTFGAGSRLTVL.

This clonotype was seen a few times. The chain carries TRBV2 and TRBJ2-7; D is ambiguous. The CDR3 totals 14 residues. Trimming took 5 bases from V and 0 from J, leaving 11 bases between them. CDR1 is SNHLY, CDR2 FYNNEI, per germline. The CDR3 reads CASSRMGRSYEQYF. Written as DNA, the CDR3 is TGTGCCAGCAGTAGGATGGGCCGCTCCTACGAGCAGTACTTC.

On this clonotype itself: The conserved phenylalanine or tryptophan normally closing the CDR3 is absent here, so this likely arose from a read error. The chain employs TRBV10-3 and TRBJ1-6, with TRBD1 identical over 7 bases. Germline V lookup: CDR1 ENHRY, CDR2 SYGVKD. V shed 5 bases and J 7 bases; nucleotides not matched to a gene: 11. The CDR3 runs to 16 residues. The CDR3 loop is CAISLEGGGANSPLHS. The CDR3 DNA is TGTGCCATCAGTTTAGAGGGAGGGGGCGCCAATTCACCCCTCCACTCT.

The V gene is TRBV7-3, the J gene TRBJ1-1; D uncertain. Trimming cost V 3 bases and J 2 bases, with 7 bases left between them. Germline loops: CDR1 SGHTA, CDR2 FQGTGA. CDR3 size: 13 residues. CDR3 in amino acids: CASSFRKNTEAFF. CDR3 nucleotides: TGTGCCAGCAGCTTTCGCAAAAACACTGAAGCTTTCTTT.

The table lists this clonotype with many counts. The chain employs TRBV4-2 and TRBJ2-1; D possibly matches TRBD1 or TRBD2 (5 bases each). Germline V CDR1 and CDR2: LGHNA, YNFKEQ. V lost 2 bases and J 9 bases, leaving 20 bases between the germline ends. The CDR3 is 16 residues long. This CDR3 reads CASSQPRGREAREQFF. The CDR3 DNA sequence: TGTGCCAGCAGCCAACCTAGGGGACGAGAGGCTCGTGAGCAGTTCTTC.

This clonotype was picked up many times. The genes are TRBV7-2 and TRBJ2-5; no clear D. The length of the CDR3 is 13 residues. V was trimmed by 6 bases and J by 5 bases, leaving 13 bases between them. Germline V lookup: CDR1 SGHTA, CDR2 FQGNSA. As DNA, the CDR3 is TGTGCCAGCAGTTCTAGACTGACGGAGACCCAGTACTTC. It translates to CASSSRLTETQYF.

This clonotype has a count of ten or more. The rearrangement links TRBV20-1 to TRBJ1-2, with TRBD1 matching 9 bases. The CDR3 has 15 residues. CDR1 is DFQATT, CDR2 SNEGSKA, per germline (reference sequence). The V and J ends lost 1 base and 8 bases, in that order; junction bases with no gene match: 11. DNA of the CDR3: TGCAGTGCTAGAGGCCACCCGGGACAGGGTAACGGCTACACCTTC. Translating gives CSARGHPGQGNGYTF.